This T cell receptor (beta chain) was obtained from a study of beta chain features in type 1 diabetes. Study-wide results and caveats: A moderate, significant TCRB CDR3 shortening appeared in type 1 diabetes across four CD4+ subsets.

There are 14 residues in the CDR3. The V gene's germline CDR1 is SGHNT and CDR2 YYREEE (reference sequence). V trimming: 0 bases; J trimming: 6 bases; junction bases outside the gene matches: 0. Each population that was sorted was more than 98% pure. Expressed TCRB transcripts were sequenced after all isolated RNA was converted to cDNA. The data were produced by immunoSEQ multiplex PCR, yet TCRdb's version contains in-frame clones alone and is incomplete. The sample yields approximately 130,000 clones, roughly 17% seen once. This clone was seen a single time. Its specificity is not known. Other DNA sequences in the same sample also yield this CDR3.

The genes are TRBV5-4 and TRBJ2-1; 10 bases map to TRBD2. Sequencing used central memory CD4+ T cells from blood. This TCR was sampled from a man aged 18 to 30 with type 1 diabetes. The CDR3 coding sequence is TGTGCCAGCAGCTTGGCTAGCGGGAGCAATGAGCAGTTCTTC. Residues: CASSLASGSNEQFF.